This entry features one TCR beta chain sequence. Antigen unknown. The data were obtained in a study of vaccination effects on CD4 cells after COVID-19. As for the study in general: Wells of around 2.2 million PBMC each were grown with 7.5 to 10 IU/ml IL-2 and 9.5 to 10 ug/ml peptides. The study's findings and limits: Few convalescent patients and no early post-infection timepoints were included in the study.

V lost 6 bases and J lost 8, with 11 bases in between. The CDR3 contains 12 residues. CDR1 and CDR2 from the germline V gene are MNHEY and SMNVEV (reference sequence). Sequencing used immunoSEQ multiplex PCR; TCRdb keeps in-frame clones, though not all of them. Seen here are tens of thousands of clones, roughly 80% observed once, and the top ten hold about 2.4%. Culture proceeded for more than nine days, and CD4+ T cells were then isolated. Two-dose vaccination with either BNT162b2 or mRNA-1273 was given to the participants. People in the vaccine group had not been infected with SARS-CoV-2 before, and their nucleocapsid antibodies were negative.

The sequencing used CD4+ T cells from PBMCs cultured without peptide, collected after COVID-19 vaccination. This rearrangement joins TRBV27 to TRBJ2-1, with D unclear. The TCR was taken from a human donor who received a COVID-19 vaccine. The CDR3 loop reads CASRGGFDEQFF. CDR3 bases: TGTGCCAGCAGGGGTGGGTTCGATGAGCAGTTCTTC.